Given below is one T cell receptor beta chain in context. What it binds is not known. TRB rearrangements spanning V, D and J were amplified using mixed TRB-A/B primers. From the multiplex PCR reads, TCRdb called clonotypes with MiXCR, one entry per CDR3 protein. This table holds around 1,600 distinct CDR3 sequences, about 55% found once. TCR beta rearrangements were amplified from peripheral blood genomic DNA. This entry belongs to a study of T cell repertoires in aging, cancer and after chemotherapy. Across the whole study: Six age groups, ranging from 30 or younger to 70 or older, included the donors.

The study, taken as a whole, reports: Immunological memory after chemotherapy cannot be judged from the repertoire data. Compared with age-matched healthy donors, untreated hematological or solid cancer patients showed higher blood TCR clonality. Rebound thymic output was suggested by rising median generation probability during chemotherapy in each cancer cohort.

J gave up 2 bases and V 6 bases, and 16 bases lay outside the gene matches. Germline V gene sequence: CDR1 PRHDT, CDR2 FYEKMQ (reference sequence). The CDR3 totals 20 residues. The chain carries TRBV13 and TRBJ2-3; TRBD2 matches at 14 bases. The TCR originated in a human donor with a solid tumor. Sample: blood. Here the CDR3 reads CASSNNAGTSGRADTDTQYF. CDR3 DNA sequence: TGTGCCAGCAGTAATAACGCCGGGACTAGCGGGAGAGCTGACACAGATACGCAGTATTTT.